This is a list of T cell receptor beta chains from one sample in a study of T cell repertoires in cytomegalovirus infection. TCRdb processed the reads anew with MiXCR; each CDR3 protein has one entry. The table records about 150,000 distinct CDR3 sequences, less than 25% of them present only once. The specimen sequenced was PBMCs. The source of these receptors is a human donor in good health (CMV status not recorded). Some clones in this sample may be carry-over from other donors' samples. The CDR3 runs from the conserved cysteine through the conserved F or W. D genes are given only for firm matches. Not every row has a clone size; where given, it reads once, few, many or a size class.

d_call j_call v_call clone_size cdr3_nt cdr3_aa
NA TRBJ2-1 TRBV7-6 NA TGTGCCAGCAGCCCAAGATTTGACAGCGGTGGTGAGCAGTTCTTC CASSPRFDSGGEQFF
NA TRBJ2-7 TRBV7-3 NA TGTGCCAGCAGCTTGGGCGGGGCCTCCGAGCAGTACTTC CASSLGGASEQYF
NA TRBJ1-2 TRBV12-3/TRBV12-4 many TGTGCCAGCAGTTTACAGGCTAACTATGGCTACACCTTC CASSLQANYGYTF
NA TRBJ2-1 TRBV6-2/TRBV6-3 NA TGTGCCAGCAGTTACCTAGCGAGATCCTACAATGAGCAGTTCTTC CASSYLARSYNEQFF
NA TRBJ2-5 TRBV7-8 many TGTGCCAGCAGCCTTAAACGGGACTCTCTACAAGAGACCCAGTACTTC CASSLKRDSLQETQYF
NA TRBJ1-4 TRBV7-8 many TGTGCCAGCAGCTTAGGGAGAGAAGTCGAAAAACTGTTTTTT CASSLGREVEKLFF
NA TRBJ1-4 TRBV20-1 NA TGCAGTGCTAGGGAAAAACAGGGTCCTAATGAAAAACTGTTTTTT CSAREKQGPNEKLFF
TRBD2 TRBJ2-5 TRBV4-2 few TGTGCCAGCAGCCAAAGCCTTAGCGGGGGCCTTCAAGAGACCCAGTACTTC CASSQSLSGGLQETQYF
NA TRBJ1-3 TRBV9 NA TGTGCCAGCAGCGTAGATGCCGGGATTGGAAACACCATATATTTT CASSVDAGIGNTIYF
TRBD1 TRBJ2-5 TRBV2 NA TGTGCCACTGAAGTTGACAGGGGGCGCGAGACCCAGTACTTC CATEVDRGRETQYF
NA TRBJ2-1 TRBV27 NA TGTGCCAGCAGTTTACTCCAGGAGTACAATGAGCAGTTCTTC CASSLLQEYNEQFF
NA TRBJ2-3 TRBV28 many TGTGCCAGCAGCTCCTGGGGGCCCCGGGGCACAGATACGCAGTATTTT CASSSWGPRGTDTQYF
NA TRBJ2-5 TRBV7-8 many TGTGCCAGCAGCTTAGTGGGGTACCAAGAGACCCAGTACTTC CASSLVGYQETQYF
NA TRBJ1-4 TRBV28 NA TGTGCCAGCAGCAAGAGGGGCAGGGGTTATACTAATGAAAAACTGTTTTTT CASSKRGRGYTNEKLFF
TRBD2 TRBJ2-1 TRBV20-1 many TGCAGTGCCGAACCAAGCGGGGGTTACATTGAGCAGTTCTTC CSAEPSGGYIEQFF
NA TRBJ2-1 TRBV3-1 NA TGTGCCAGCAGGGGCTACAATGAGCAGTTCTTC CASRGYNEQFF
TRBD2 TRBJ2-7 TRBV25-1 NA TGTGCCAGCAGGAGGGGACTAGCGGGAGTTGACGAGCAGTACTTC CASRRGLAGVDEQYF
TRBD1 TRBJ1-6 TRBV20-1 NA TGCAGTGCTCAATTCGCGGGACAGGGTTATTCACCCCTCCACTTT CSAQFAGQGYSPLHF
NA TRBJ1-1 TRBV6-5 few TGTGCCACCGGTCGTGAGATGAACACTGAAGCTTTCTTT CATGREMNTEAFF
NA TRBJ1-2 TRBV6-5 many TGTGCCAGCAGTTACGGGGCTAACTATGGCTACACCTTC CASSYGANYGYTF
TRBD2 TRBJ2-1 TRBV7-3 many TGTGCCAGCAGCCCCAGAGCGGGAGGGCCTTACAATGAGCAGTTCTTC CASSPRAGGPYNEQFF
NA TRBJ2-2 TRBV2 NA TGTGCCAGCAGTGAGAGGGGATTGAACACCGGGGAGCTGTTTTTT CASSERGLNTGELFF
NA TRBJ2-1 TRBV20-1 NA TGCAGTGCTAGGGGGGGAAATGGCGACAATGAGCAGTTCTTC CSARGGNGDNEQFF
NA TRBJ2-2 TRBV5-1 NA TGCGCCAGCAGCTTGTTCAGGGGCGGCACCGGGGAGCTGTTTTTT CASSLFRGGTGELFF
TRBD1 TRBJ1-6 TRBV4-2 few TGTGCCAGCAGCCTTGGGACAGTAACTACCTATAATTCACCCCTCCACTTT CASSLGTVTTYNSPLHF
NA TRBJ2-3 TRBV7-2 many TGTGCCAGCAGCTTTGGGAATACGCAGTATTTT CASSFGNTQYF
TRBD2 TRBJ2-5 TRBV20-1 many TGCAGTGCTAGAGGCAGCGGGGGGGAGACCCAGTACTTC CSARGSGGETQYF
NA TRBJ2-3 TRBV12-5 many TGTGCTAGTGGTTTAGAGGGACCCGGGGGGCCAGATACGCAGTATTTT CASGLEGPGGPDTQYF
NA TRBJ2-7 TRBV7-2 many TGTGCCAGCAGCCACCGCTCCTACGAGCAGTACTTC CASSHRSYEQYF
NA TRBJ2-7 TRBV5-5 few TGTGCCAGCAGCGGAAGACAGGCCTCCTACGAGCAGTACTTC CASSGRQASYEQYF
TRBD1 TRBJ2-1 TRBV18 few TGTGCCAGCTCACCGACACAGGGGGGCAATGAGCAGTTCTTC CASSPTQGGNEQFF
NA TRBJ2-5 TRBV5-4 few TGTGCCAGCAGCACGAAGACTGGGTTCCAAGAGACCCAGTACTTC CASSTKTGFQETQYF
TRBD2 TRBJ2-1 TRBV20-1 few TGCAGTGCTAGGCGCGGGAGCTCCTACAATGAGCAGTTCTTC CSARRGSSYNEQFF
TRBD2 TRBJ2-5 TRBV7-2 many TGTGCCAGCAGCTTAGGGAGCGGGGGGCTCCAAGAGACCCAGTACTTC CASSLGSGGLQETQYF
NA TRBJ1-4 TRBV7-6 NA TGTGCTAGCAGCCCGACCCCCGGGGAAAAACTGTTTTTT CASSPTPGEKLFF
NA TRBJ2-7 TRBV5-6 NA TGTGCCAGCAGCACCGATTACGAGCAGTACTTC CASSTDYEQYF
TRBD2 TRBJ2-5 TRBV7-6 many TGTGCCAGCAGCGGCGGGGGGGCCTCAGGAGAGACCCAGTACTTC CASSGGGASGETQYF
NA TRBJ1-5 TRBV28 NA TGTGCCAGTCACCGGGACAGCAATCAGCCCCAGCATTTT CASHRDSNQPQHF
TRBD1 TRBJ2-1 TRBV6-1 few TGTGCCAGCACGAGACAGGGCAGCAATGAGCAGTTCTTC CASTRQGSNEQFF
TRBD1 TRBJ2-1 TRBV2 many TGTGCCAGCAGCCCGACAGGGATCGCCTACAATGAGCAGTTCTTC CASSPTGIAYNEQFF
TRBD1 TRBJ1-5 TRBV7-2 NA TGTGCCAGCAGCTTAGAACAGGGGGCGAATCAGCCCCAGCATTTT CASSLEQGANQPQHF